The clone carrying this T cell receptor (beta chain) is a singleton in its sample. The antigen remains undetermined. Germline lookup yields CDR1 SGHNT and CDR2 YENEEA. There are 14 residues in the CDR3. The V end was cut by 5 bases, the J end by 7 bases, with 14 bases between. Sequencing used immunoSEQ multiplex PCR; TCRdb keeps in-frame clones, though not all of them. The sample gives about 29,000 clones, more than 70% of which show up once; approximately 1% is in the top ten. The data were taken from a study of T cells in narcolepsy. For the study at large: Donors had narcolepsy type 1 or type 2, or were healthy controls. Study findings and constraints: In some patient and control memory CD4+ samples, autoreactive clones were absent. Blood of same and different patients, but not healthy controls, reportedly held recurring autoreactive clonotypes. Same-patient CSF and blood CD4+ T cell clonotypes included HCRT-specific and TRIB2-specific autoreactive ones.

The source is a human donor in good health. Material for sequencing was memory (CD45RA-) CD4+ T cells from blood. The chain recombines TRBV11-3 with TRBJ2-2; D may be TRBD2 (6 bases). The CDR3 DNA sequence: TGTGCCAGCAGCAAGGGCGGGGAAGGCGGGGAGCTGTTTTTT. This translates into CASSKGGEGGELFF.